Described below is a single T cell receptor beta chain sequence and its context. There is no known antigen for this receptor. Nothing much larger sits one base from this clone, and base qualities are not available. The CDR3 starts with the cysteine, ends with the phenylalanine, and has 13 residues. The entry retains the CDR3 DNA only, 39 bases that are in frame from base 1. CDR1 is given as MNHEY and CDR2 as SMNVEV, both from the germline V gene (reference sequence). The germline ends are 9 bases apart after V is trimmed by 5 bases and J by 4 bases. This entry belongs to a study of post-analysis software for immune sequencing data (dated by TCRdb to 2014 to 2015). Regarding the research as a whole: The recorded disease courses included relapsing-remitting, secondary progressive and progressive-relapsing multiple sclerosis, and some patients had no subtype annotation. The multiple sclerosis patient repertoires were compared with 11 previously published healthy control repertoires from donors aged roughly 6 to 27 years. A subset of samples was prepared in parallel using single-end sample barcoding, then pooled and co-amplified after Illumina adapter ligation.

To demonstrate the VDJtools post-analysis software, TCR beta repertoires were profiled from the peripheral blood of 10 to 15 young patients with multiple sclerosis. The multiple sclerosis patients were children and adolescents between about 6 and 16 years of age. The library was produced with PCR. The run used an Illumina HiSeq 2500. To reduce PCR and sequencing biases, unique molecular identifiers were incorporated into the TCR beta cDNA libraries. Every 1 to 10 million input T cells yielded approximately 500,000 cDNA molecules, meaning each molecule approximated one T cell. The same protocol used for the earlier healthy control dataset was applied to prepare and sequence the patient libraries. Samples belonging to the same batch were prepared together, multiplexed and sequenced on a shared HiSeq lane. The original methods were these. Raw barcoded reads were processed with MIGEC, and single-read molecular identifier groups were discarded before consensus assembly and CDR3 extraction. VDJtools was used for post-analysis of the clonotype tables, with diversity normalized by down-sampling every dataset to the smallest sample size. To correct batch-related cross-sample contamination, repertoire overlap clustering matched CDR3 amino acid sequences but not nucleotide sequences. Clones were called with MiXCR by TCRdb after fastp trimmed the public reads at Q25, and only in-frame beta chains were retained. Merged by CDR3 protein, the rows form single entries marked with the most common genes and DNA. These V and J calls are TCRdb output, not the study's own analysis. The sample records approximately 150,000 distinct CDR3 sequences, approximately 28% of which are singletons. The ten largest clones capture roughly 1.6% of the sample.

Study-wide conclusions, independent of this receptor: Patients showed significantly higher frequencies than controls for five TRBV segments, among them TRBV5-6, TRBV5-1 and TRBV20-1. Compared with controls, multiple sclerosis patients had significantly lower normalized Chao1 diversity, a finding suggesting substantial peripheral T-cell clonal expansion. The control group was slightly older than the multiple sclerosis patient group. Direct clustering with F measure revealed strong co-clustering of samples prepared in the same batch, which led to a batch-effect correction.

The sample was blood. The receptor was isolated from a girl aged 5-17 years with multiple sclerosis. The rearrangement combines TRBV27 with TRBJ2-1; the D gene identity is not certain. Here the CDR3 is given as CASSPGVYNEQFF. The DNA is as follows: TGTGCCAGCAGTCCTGGGGTATACAATGAGCAGTTCTTC.